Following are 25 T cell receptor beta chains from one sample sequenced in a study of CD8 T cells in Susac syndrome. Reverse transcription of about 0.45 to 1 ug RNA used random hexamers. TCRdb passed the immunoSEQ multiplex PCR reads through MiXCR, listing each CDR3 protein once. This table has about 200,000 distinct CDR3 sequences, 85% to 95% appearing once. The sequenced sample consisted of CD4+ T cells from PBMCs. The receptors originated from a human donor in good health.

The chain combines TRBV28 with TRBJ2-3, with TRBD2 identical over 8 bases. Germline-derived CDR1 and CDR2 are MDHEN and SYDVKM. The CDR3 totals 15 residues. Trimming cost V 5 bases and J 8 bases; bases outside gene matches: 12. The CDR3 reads CASSLSGTTGSTQYF. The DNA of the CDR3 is TGTGCCAGCAGTCTTAGCGGGACCACCGGGAGTACGCAGTATTTT.

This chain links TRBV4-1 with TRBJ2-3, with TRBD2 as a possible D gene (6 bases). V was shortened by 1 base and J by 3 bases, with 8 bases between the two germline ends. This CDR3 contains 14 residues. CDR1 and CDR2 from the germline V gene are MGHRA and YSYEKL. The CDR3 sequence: CASSQVAGTDTQYF. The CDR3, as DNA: TGCGCCAGCAGCCAAGTTGCGGGAACAGATACGCAGTATTTT.

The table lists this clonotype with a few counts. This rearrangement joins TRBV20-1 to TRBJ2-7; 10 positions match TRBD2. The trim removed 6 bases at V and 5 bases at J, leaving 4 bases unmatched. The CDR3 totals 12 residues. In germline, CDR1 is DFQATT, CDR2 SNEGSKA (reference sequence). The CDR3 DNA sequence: TGCAGTGCGCGGACTAGCGGCCACGAGCAGTACTTC. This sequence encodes CSARTSGHEQYF.

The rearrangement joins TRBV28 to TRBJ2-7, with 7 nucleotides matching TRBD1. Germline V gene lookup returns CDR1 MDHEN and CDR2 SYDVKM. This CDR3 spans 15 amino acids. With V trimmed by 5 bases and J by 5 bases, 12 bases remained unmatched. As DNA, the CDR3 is TGTGCCAGCAGTCAACCGGGACAGAGCACGCACGAGCAGTACGTC. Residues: CASSQPGQSTHEQYV.

CDR3 region: CASSLALASTDTQYF. The DNA of the CDR3 is TGTGCCAGCAGCTTGGCGTTAGCTAGCACAGATACGCAGTATTTT. The genes are TRBV5-4 and TRBJ2-3; D remains unclear. The CDR3 runs to 15 residues. CDR1 and CDR2 from the germline V gene are SGHNT and YYREEE (reference sequence). V lost 0 bases and J lost 0, with 8 bases in between.

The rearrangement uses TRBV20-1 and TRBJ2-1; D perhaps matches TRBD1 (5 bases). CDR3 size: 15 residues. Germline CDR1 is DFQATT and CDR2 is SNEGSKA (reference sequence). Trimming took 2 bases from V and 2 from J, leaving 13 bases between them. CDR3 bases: TGCAGTGCTAGAAGCTCAGGGAATCCCTACAATGAGCAGTTCTTC. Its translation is CSARSSGNPYNEQFF.

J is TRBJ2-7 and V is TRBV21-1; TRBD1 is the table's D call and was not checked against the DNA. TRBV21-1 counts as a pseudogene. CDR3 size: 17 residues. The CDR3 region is CASSKGRGEPGAYEQYV. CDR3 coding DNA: TGTGCCAGCAGCAAGGGGCGGGGAGAACCCGGCGCCTACGAGCAGTACGTC.

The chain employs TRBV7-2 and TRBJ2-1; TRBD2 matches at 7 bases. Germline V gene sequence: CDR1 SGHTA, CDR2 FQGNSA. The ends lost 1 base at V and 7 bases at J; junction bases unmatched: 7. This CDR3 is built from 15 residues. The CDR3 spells CASSLDAGDPNEQFF. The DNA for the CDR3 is TGTGCCAGCAGCTTAGACGCGGGGGACCCAAATGAGCAGTTCTTC.

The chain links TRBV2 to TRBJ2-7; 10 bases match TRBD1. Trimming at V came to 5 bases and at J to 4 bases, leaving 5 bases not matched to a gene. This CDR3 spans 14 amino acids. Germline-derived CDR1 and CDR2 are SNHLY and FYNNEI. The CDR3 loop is CASSPGQGRYEQYF. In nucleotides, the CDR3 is TGTGCCAGCAGTCCGGGACAGGGGAGGTACGAGCAGTACTTC.

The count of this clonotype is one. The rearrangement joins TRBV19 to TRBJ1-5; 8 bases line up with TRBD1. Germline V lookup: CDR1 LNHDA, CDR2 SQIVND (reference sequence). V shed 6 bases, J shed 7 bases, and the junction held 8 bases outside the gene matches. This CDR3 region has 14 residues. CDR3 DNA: TGTGCCAGTAGCTTGGACAGGGAAGAACAGCCCCAGCATTTT. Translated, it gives CASSLDREEQPQHF.

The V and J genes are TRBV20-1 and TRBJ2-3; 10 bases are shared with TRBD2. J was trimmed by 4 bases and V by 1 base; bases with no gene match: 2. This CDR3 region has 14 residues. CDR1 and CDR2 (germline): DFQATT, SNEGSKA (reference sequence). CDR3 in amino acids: CSARASGSSDTQYF. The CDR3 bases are TGCAGTGCTAGAGCTAGCGGGAGTTCAGATACGCAGTATTTT.

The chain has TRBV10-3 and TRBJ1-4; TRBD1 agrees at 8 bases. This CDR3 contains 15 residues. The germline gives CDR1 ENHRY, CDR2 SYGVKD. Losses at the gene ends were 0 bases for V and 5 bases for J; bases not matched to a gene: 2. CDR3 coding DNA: TGTGCCATCAGTGAGTCAGACAGGGGAAATGAAAAACTGTTTTTT. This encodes CAISESDRGNEKLFF.

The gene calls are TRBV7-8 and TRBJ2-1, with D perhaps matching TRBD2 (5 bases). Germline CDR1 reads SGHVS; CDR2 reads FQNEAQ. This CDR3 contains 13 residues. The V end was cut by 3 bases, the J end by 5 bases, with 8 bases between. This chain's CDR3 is CASSLEAHNEQFF. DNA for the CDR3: TGTGCCAGCAGCTTGGAGGCCCACAATGAGCAGTTCTTC.

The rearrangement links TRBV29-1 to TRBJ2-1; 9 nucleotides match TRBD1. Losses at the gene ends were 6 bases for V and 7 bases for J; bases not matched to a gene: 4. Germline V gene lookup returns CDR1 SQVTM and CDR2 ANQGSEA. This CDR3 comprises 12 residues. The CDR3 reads CSVATGGNEQFF. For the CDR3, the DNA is TGCAGCGTCGCGACAGGGGGGAATGAGCAGTTCTTC.

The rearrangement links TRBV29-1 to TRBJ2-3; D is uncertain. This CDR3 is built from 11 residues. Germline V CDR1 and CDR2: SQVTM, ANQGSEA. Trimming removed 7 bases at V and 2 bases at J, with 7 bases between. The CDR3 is CSGRFTDTQYF. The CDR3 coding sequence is TGCAGCGGCCGCTTCACAGATACGCAGTATTTT.

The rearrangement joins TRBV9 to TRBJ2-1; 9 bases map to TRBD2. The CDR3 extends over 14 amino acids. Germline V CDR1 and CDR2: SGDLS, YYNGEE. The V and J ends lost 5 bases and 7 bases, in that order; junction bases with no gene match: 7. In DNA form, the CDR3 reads TGTGCCAGCAGGGGGAGCGGGAGGAGAAATGAGCAGTTCTTC. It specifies CASRGSGRRNEQFF.

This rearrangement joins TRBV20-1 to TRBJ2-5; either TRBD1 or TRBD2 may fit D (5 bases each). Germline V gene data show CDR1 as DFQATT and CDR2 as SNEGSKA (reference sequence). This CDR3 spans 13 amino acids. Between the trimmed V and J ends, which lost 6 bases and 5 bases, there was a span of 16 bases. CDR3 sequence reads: CSALYEGRETQYF. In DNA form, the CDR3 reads TGCAGTGCCCTTTACGAGGGGCGGGAGACCCAGTACTTC.

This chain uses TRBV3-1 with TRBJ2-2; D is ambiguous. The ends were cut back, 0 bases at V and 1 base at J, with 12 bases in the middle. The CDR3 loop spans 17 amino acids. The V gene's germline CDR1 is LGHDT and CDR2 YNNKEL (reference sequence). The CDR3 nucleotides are TGTGCCAGCAGCCAAGAGATTGGGTATGAGAACACCGGGGAGCTGTTTTTT. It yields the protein CASSQEIGYENTGELFF.

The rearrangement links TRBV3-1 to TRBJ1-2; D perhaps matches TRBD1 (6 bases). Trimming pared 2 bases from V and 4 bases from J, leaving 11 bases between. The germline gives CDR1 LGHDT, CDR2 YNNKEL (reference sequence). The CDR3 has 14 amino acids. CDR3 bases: TGTGCCAGCAGCCAATCTACAGGGCGCTATGGCTACACCTTC. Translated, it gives CASSQSTGRYGYTF.

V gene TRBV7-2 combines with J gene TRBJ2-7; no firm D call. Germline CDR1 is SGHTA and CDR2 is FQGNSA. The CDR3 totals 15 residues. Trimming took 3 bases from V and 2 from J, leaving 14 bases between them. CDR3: CASSFLASLPYEQYF. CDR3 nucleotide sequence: TGTGCCAGCAGCTTCCTGGCATCATTACCCTACGAGCAGTACTTC.

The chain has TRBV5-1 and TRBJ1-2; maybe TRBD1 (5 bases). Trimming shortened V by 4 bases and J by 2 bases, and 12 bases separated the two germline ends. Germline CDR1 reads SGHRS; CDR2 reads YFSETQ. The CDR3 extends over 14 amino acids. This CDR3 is CASSRRDGNYGYTF. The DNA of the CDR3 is TGCGCCAGCAGCCGGCGGGACGGGAACTATGGCTACACCTTC.

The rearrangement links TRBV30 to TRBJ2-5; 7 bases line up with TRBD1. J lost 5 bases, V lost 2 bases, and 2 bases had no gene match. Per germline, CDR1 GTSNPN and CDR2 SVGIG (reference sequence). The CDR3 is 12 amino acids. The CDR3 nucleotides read TGTGCCTGGAGTAGCAGGGGGGAGACCCAGTACTTC. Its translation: CAWSSRGETQYF.

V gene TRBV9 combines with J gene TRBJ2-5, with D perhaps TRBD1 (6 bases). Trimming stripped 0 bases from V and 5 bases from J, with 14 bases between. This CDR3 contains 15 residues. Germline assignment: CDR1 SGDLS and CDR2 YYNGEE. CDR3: CASSVDKGEFETQYF. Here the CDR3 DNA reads TGTGCCAGCAGCGTAGATAAGGGGGAGTTTGAGACCCAGTACTTC.

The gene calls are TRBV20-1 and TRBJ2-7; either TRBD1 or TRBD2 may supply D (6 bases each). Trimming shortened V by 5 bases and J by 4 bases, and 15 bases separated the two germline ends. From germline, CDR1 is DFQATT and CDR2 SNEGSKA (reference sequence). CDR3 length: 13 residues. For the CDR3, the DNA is TGCAGTGCTGGATCGACAGGACTATACGAGCAGTACGTC. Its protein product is CSAGSTGLYEQYV.

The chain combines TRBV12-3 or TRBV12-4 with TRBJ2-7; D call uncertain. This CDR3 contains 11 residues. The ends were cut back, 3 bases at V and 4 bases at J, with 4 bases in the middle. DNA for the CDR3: TGTGCCAGCAGTTTGGTATACGAGCAGTACGTC. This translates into CASSLVYEQYV.